What follows are 6 T cell receptor beta chains derived from one specimen sequenced in a study of blood T cell repertoires in COVID-19. Sequencing used immunoSEQ multiplex PCR; TCRdb keeps in-frame clones, though not all of them. The sample shows about 200,000 clones, around 89% of them seen only once. The sequencing sample was made of peripheral blood. All receptors come from a human donor in a cohort sampled during active COVID-19.

The chain combines TRBV11-2 with TRBJ2-5; D may be TRBD1 (5 bases). V was cut by 1 base and J by 1 base, with 10 bases left in between. Germline CDR1 is SGHAT and CDR2 is FQNNGV. The CDR3 runs 15 residues. CDR3: CASSLVQGRQETQYF. In DNA, the CDR3 is TGTGCCAGCAGCTTAGTGCAGGGTCGCCAAGAGACCCAGTACTTC.

There are a few counts of this clone. This chain uses TRBV6-5 with TRBJ2-7; 8 bases fit TRBD1. Germline lookup yields CDR1 MNHEY and CDR2 SVGAGI. The CDR3 is 14 residues long. V trimming: 2 bases; J trimming: 4 bases; junction bases outside the gene matches: 4. Here the CDR3 reads CASSYAGGLYEQYF. The CDR3 nucleotides are TGTGCCAGCAGTTACGCAGGGGGCTTATACGAGCAGTACTTC.

The chain employs TRBV18 and TRBJ1-2; possibly TRBD1 for D (6 bases). Germline V gene sequence: CDR1 KGHSH, CDR2 LQKENI. This CDR3 region has 17 residues. V gave up 5 bases and J gave up 0 bases, with 19 bases separating them. The CDR3 DNA reads TGTGCCAGCTCAGCGGTGGCAGGGGTCACATCTAACTATGGCTACACCTTC. Translating gives CASSAVAGVTSNYGYTF.

V usage is TRBV4-3 and J usage is TRBJ2-1, with a weak D call TRBD1 (7 bases). The CDR3 has 16 residues. Germline V gene lookup returns CDR1 LGHNA and CDR2 YSLEER. The V gene lost 0 bases and the J gene lost 4 bases, with 13 bases spanning the gap. As DNA, the CDR3 is TGCGCCAGCAGCCAAGAAACAGGGGCGGGATACAATGAGCAGTTCTTC. Protein sequence: CASSQETGAGYNEQFF.

In DNA form, the CDR3 reads TGTGCCAGCAGCGCGGACAGGGTCAGGTCACCCCTCCACTTT. Protein sequence: CASSADRVRSPLHF. The chain combines TRBV7-2 with TRBJ1-6; TRBD1 matches at 8 bases. There are 14 residues in the CDR3. Unmatched junction bases numbered 7, after V lost 5 bases and J lost 10 bases. From germline, CDR1 is SGHTA and CDR2 FQGNSA.

This clone was seen once. This chain uses TRBV5-4 with TRBJ2-1, with D perhaps matching TRBD2 (5 bases). The CDR3 is 16 amino acids. Germline V CDR1 and CDR2: SGHNT, YYREEE (reference sequence). V lost 4 bases and J lost 6, with 20 bases in between. Here the CDR3 reads CASSVHRGSNPNEQFF. Here the CDR3 DNA reads TGTGCCAGCAGCGTACACCGGGGATCCAACCCCAATGAGCAGTTCTTC. Drawing the rest from reference TRBV5-4 and TRBJ2-1, the complete variable domain is ETGVTQSPTHLIKTRGQQVTLRCSSQSGHNTVSWYQQALGQGPQFIFQYYREEENGRGNFPPRFSGLQFPNYSSELNVNALELDDSALYLCASSVHRGSNPNEQFFGPGTRLTVL.